This T cell receptor beta chain emerged from a study of identical twins. The CDR3 loop spans 12 amino acids. Germline loops: CDR1 LNHNV, CDR2 YYDKDF (reference sequence). The V gene lost 1 base and the J gene lost 5 bases, with 6 bases spanning the gap. TCRdb reanalysed the 5' RACE reads using MiXCR and keeps one entry per CDR3 protein. Of 400,000 to 500,000 distinct CDR3 sequences listed, roughly 13% were seen once; the top ten hold approximately 0.98%. This clonotype has a handful of counts. The sample was also reused in another study, on yellow fever vaccine responses in identical twins.

This sequence joins TRBV15 and TRBJ2-7; no definite D call. This clonotype was sampled from a woman in her late teens or twenties in good health. The material sequenced was CD4+ T cells sorted from blood. The CDR3 bases are TGTGCCACCAGCAGAGGACTTGACGAGCAGTACTTC. Translated, it gives CATSRGLDEQYF. The whole variable domain, remainder taken from reference TRBV15 and TRBJ2-7, is DAMVIQNPRYQVTQFGKPVTLSCSQTLNHNVMYWYQQKSSQAPKLLFHYYDKDFNNEADTPDNFQSRRPNTSFCFLDIRSPGLGDTAMYLCATSRGLDEQYFGPGTRLTVT.